This TCR beta chain is drawn from a study of cytomegalovirus exposure and HLA in healthy donors. Overall study results and limits: Likely technical artifact: a cluster of highly shared sequence variants. Later analysis demonstrated an association between a missense DCLRE1C variant and TCR beta V- and J-gene trimming.

Vbeta (60) and Jbeta (13) primers were used in the PCR. Repertoires were generated with immunoSEQ multiplex PCR, while TCRdb's copy carries only in-frame clones and drops some. The table records around 110,000 clones, around 73% of them present only once. Details on this clone: Its cognate antigen is unknown.

Trimming took 5 bases from V and 4 from J; bases not matched to a gene: 10. This CDR3 has 15 amino acids. The germline V gene encodes CDR1 SGHVS and CDR2 FNYEAQ. In nominal health when sampled, donors likely had unrecorded immune exposures nonetheless. The source of this sequence is a man under 40 in good health and CMV-seronegative. The sample was PBMCs. J is TRBJ1-1 and V is TRBV7-6; 7 nucleotides line up with TRBD1. The CDR3: CASSPTRSGGTEAFF. CDR3 coding DNA: TGTGCCAGCAGCCCCACCCGGTCAGGGGGCACTGAAGCTTTCTTT.